This T cell receptor (beta chain) was found in a study of T cell clusters in autoimmune cytopenias. TRB was amplified by touch-down multiplex PCR, primer pools A and B combined. From its re-call of the multiplex PCR reads, TCRdb lists each CDR3 protein once, without DNA. The sample's table shows roughly 3,000 distinct CDR3 sequences. TRB amplification used roughly 250 ng of peripheral blood genomic DNA. The CDR3 has 14 amino acids. From germline, CDR1 is SGHTA and CDR2 FQGNSA. The data were also submitted as part of a second study, on T cell repertoires in aging, cancer and after chemotherapy. This second study says: The whole study produced a dataset of millions of TCR reads. Rebound thymic output was suggested by rising median generation probability during chemotherapy in each cancer cohort.

The origin of this receptor is a human donor in good health. The rearrangement links TRBV7-2 to TRBJ2-7; TCRdb's D call of TRBD1 is untestable without DNA. Sequencing input: peripheral blood. CDR3 in amino acids: CASSEGARSYEQYF.